Below, one T cell receptor (beta chain) is given with its context. The record originates from a study of blood T cell repertoires in COVID-19. For the study at large: Donors in the United States, Italy and Spain gave samples during acute or convalescent COVID-19. Sources were T cells, B-cell-depleted T cells, or PBMCs; the material itself was cDNA or gDNA.

Profiled with immunoSEQ multiplex PCR; TCRdb holds only in-frame clones, not every one. The profile shows roughly 380,000 clones, about 90% of them singletons. Cohort 3 recovered donors had two negative PCRs, clearance, or symptom resolution. V was cut by 3 bases and J by 3 bases, with 6 bases left in between. The CDR3 is made up of 12 amino acids. Germline V lookup: CDR1 MNHNS, CDR2 SASEGT. This TCR was recovered from a man aged 25 to 40 who had recovered from COVID-19. The genes are TRBV6-1 and TRBJ2-7; perhaps TRBD2 as D (6 bases). Specimen: PBMCs or T cells enriched from blood (not recorded which). The CDR3 protein is CASSEGLYEQYF. The CDR3 nucleotides are TGTGCCAGCAGTGAGGGACTCTACGAGCAGTACTTC.